Below are 30 T cell receptor beta chains sequenced from a single sample in a study of T cells after yellow fever vaccination. In TCRdb, the 5' RACE reads were re-called with MiXCR into one record per CDR3 protein. In the table there are 200,000 to 250,000 distinct CDR3 sequences, roughly 3% of which are singletons. Sequenced material: CD4+ T cells sorted from PBMCs, taken 10 days after the yellow fever booster vaccination. All receptors derive from a man between 18 and 29 years old who received the YFV17D yellow fever vaccine.

The V and J genes are TRBV9 and TRBJ1-1; D is possibly TRBD1 (6 bases). Germline CDR1 and CDR2: SGDLS and YYNGEE. Trimming took 4 bases from V and 1 from J, leaving 23 bases between them. The CDR3 consists of 18 residues. The CDR3 DNA reads TGTGCCAGCAGCTCCTCTCAGGTGTTGGGGGCGGGGAACACTGAAGCTTTCTTT. Amino acids: CASSSSQVLGAGNTEAFF.

This clonotype occurred many times. The chain has TRBV5-6 and TRBJ2-3, with D perhaps matching TRBD2 (6 bases). V was shortened by 0 bases and J by 6 bases, with 14 bases between the two germline ends. This CDR3 region has 15 residues. Germline CDR1 and CDR2: SGHDT and YYEEEE. The CDR3 spells CASSLGSGRWDTQYF. The CDR3 DNA sequence: TGTGCCAGCAGCTTGGGGTCAGGGAGGTGGGATACGCAGTATTTT.

This chain links TRBV27 with TRBJ1-1; 8 bases are shared with TRBD1. V trimming: 1 base; J trimming: 0 bases; junction bases outside the gene matches: 7. The germline CDR1 and CDR2 sequences are MNHEY and SMNVEV (reference sequence). The CDR3 sequence is 17 residues long. The CDR3 sequence: CASSLLGRGQMNTEAFF. CDR3 DNA: TGTGCCAGCAGTTTATTGGGCAGGGGGCAGATGAACACTGAAGCTTTCTTT.

This clonotype showed up just a few times. CDR3 amino acids: CASSYRDRDTDTQYF. The DNA for the CDR3 is TGCGCCAGCAGCTATAGGGACAGGGACACAGATACGCAGTATTTT. The rearrangement links TRBV5-1 to TRBJ2-3, with TRBD1 identical over 9 bases. V was clipped by 3 bases and J by 2 bases; unmatched bases: 4. Germline assignment: CDR1 SGHRS and CDR2 YFSETQ. The CDR3 consists of 15 residues.

In its sample, this clonotype was seen many times. The chain links TRBV7-9 to TRBJ2-1; D is uncertain. V dropped 4 bases and J dropped 6 bases, with 10 bases sitting between them. CDR3 length: 13 residues. Germline values: CDR1 SEHNR, CDR2 FQNEAQ (reference sequence). The CDR3 loop is CASSSGSGNEQFF. CDR3 in DNA: TGTGCCAGCAGCTCCGGTTCAGGCAATGAGCAGTTCTTC.

The sample holds many counts of this clonotype. The chain links TRBV7-2 to TRBJ2-7, with TRBD2 matching 7 bases. The ends lost 1 base at V and 2 bases at J; junction bases unmatched: 2. The CDR3 length is 14 residues. CDR1 and CDR2 from the germline V gene are SGHTA and FQGNSA. The CDR3, as DNA: TGTGCCAGCAGCTTAGGGGGGGGAGCCTACGAGCAGTACTTC. Its translation: CASSLGGGAYEQYF.

This clonotype was picked up many times. The chain joins TRBV29-1 to TRBJ2-3; D gene unclear. The V end was cut by 6 bases, the J end by 1 base, with 11 bases between. CDR1 and CDR2 from the germline V gene are SQVTM and ANQGSEA. The length of the CDR3 is 13 residues. The CDR3 sequence is CSVIPSGTDTQYF. In DNA form, the CDR3 reads TGCAGCGTAATTCCGAGCGGCACAGATACGCAGTATTTT.

V and J are TRBV7-2 and TRBJ2-7; D unresolved. The V gene lost 1 base and the J gene lost 0 bases, with 7 bases spanning the gap. The CDR3 has 14 residues. CDR1 and CDR2 from the germline V gene are SGHTA and FQGNSA. CDR3 in amino acids: CASSLVSSSYEQYF. CDR3 nucleotide sequence: TGTGCCAGCAGCTTAGTTTCGAGCTCCTACGAGCAGTACTTC.

The chain is built from TRBV9 and TRBJ2-7; 7 bases line up with TRBD1. V dropped 3 bases and J dropped 6; count of bases not matched to a gene: 12. This CDR3 has 15 residues. From germline, CDR1 is SGDLS and CDR2 YYNGEE. The CDR3 loop is CASSGQPGQWVEQYF. In DNA form, the CDR3 reads TGTGCCAGCAGCGGGCAGCCGGGACAGTGGGTCGAGCAGTACTTC.

This clonotype appeared many times. The CDR3, as DNA: TGCGCCAGCAGCCTCTACTCTCAACAGGGAACTAGTTACTACACCTTC. It is translated as CASSLYSQQGTSYYTF. The chain uses TRBV4-1 and TRBJ1-2; a weak D match, TRBD1 (6 bases). CDR3 size: 16 residues. Trimming left V 4 bases short and J 10 bases short, with 25 bases between. Germline CDR1 MGHRA, CDR2 YSYEKL.

This clonotype was found many times. This chain connects TRBV20-1 to TRBJ2-1; 12 bases line up with TRBD2. The CDR3 runs 16 residues. Germline-derived CDR1 and CDR2 are DFQATT and SNEGSKA (reference sequence). J was trimmed by 0 bases and V by 1 base; bases with no gene match: 1. CDR3 amino acids: CSARGLAGDSYNEQFF. The CDR3 DNA follows: TGCAGTGCTAGAGGACTAGCGGGGGACTCCTACAATGAGCAGTTCTTC.

Worth noting for this clonotype: Relative to the germline gene, one junction end is altered; a read error may explain this. The J gene is TRBJ2-1, the V gene TRBV7-7; the D gene could be TRBD1 or TRBD2 (5 bases each). This CDR3 spans 14 amino acids. The germline V gene encodes CDR1 SSHAT and CDR2 FNYEAQ (reference sequence). The CDR3 region has the DNA TGTGCTAGCTCTCCGGGACCGACTTACAATGAGCTGTTCTTC. Encoded protein: CASSPGPTYNELFF.

The rearrangement joins TRBV30 to TRBJ1-1; no clear D gene. V was pared by 0 bases and J by 0 bases, with 5 bases between. Germline V CDR1 and CDR2: GTSNPN, SVGIG (reference sequence). This CDR3 has 13 amino acids. CDR3 DNA sequence: TGTGCCTGGAGTGTACAGATGAACACTGAAGCTTTCTTT. This sequence encodes CAWSVQMNTEAFF.

This clonotype was seen at least ten times. This rearrangement joins TRBV6-5 to TRBJ1-5; D perhaps matches TRBD1 (6 bases). V lost 5 bases and J 3 bases, leaving 11 bases between the germline ends. The germline V gene has CDR1 MNHEY and CDR2 SVGAGI. This CDR3 comprises 14 residues. Written as DNA, the CDR3 is TGTGCCAGCAGTCTACAGGGTCTCAATCAGCCCCAGCATTTT. It translates to CASSLQGLNQPQHF.

The chain has TRBV7-3 and TRBJ2-3, with D possibly being TRBD2 (6 bases). Germline lookup yields CDR1 SGHTA and CDR2 FQGTGA. The germline V and J ends were trimmed by 5 bases and 7 bases, with 16 bases remaining between them. CDR3 length equals 14 residues. The CDR3 protein is CASSPGLPGNTQYF. The CDR3 nucleotides read TGTGCCAGCAGCCCGGGACTTCCCGGGAATACGCAGTATTTT.

This clonotype was recorded many times. The V gene is TRBV7-2, the J gene TRBJ1-1, with 7 bases identical to TRBD1. The V segment lost 1 base and the J segment 3 bases; nucleotides outside the gene matches: 5. The germline V gene has CDR1 SGHTA and CDR2 FQGNSA. CDR3 length equals 15 residues. The CDR3 is CASSLGEGADTEAFF. The CDR3 nucleotides are TGTGCCAGCAGCTTAGGGGAGGGGGCTGACACTGAAGCTTTCTTT.

This clonotype was recorded at least ten times. The J gene is TRBJ2-3, the V gene TRBV6-2 or TRBV6-3, with D uncertain. Deletions cut 2 bases from V and 1 base from J, with 4 bases between. The germline CDR1 and CDR2 sequences are MNHEY and SVGEGT. This CDR3 has 13 amino acids. The CDR3 sequence: CASSYAGTDTQYF. For the CDR3, the DNA is TGTGCCAGCAGTTACGCGGGCACAGATACGCAGTATTTT.

This clonotype was detected ten times or more. J is TRBJ1-1 and V is TRBV5-1, with a possible D match to TRBD1 (5 bases). V was shortened by 2 bases and J by 1 base, with 12 bases between the two germline ends. The CDR3 has 15 amino acids. Germline loops: CDR1 SGHRS, CDR2 YFSETQ. The CDR3 is CASSLTGERNTEAFF. The CDR3 coding sequence is TGCGCCAGCAGCTTAACGGGGGAAAGGAACACTGAAGCTTTCTTT.

This clonotype was seen a handful of times. The V and J genes are TRBV20-1 and TRBJ1-2; 7 nucleotides line up with TRBD1. The CDR3 consists of 13 residues. The germline CDR1 and CDR2 sequences are DFQATT and SNEGSKA (reference sequence). J was trimmed by 5 bases and V by 6 bases; bases with no gene match: 9. In nucleotides, the CDR3 is TGCAGTGCCCCAGGACAGGACCGGTATGGCTACACCTTC. This encodes CSAPGQDRYGYTF.

The V gene is TRBV5-5, the J gene TRBJ2-5; tentative D call: TRBD1 (6 bases). The length of the CDR3 is 15 residues. Trimming removed 4 bases from V and 5 bases from J, with 18 bases in between. Looked up from germline, CDR1 is SGHKS and CDR2 is YYEKEE (reference sequence). In DNA form, the CDR3 reads TGTGCCAGCAGCACCCCCACAGGGCTTCGGGAGACCCAGTACTTC. It codes for CASSTPTGLRETQYF.

This clonotype was found many times. The chain employs TRBV12-3 or TRBV12-4 and TRBJ1-1, with D possibly TRBD1 on 5 matching bases. Deletions cut 5 bases from V and 0 bases from J, with 13 bases between. The CDR3 extends over 15 amino acids. DNA of the CDR3: TGTGCCAGCAGTACCCTGGGGGGTCTGAACACTGAAGCTTTCTTT. Translated: CASSTLGGLNTEAFF.

This clonotype was seen at least ten times. This rearrangement joins TRBV20-1 to TRBJ2-1; D remains ambiguous. The CDR3 contains 15 residues. CDR1 and CDR2 from the germline V gene are DFQATT and SNEGSKA (reference sequence). V lost 6 bases, J lost 0 bases, and 15 bases lay in between. This CDR3 is CSAPKSRSSYNEQFF. The CDR3 DNA follows: TGCAGTGCGCCCAAGTCTCGAAGCTCCTACAATGAGCAGTTCTTC.

This clonotype has ten or more counts. The CDR3 is CSAGGQSLYEQYF. In DNA form, the CDR3 reads TGCAGTGCGGGGGGACAGAGCCTCTACGAGCAGTACTTC. V is TRBV20-1 and J is TRBJ2-7; a weak D match, TRBD1 (7 bases). Germline CDR1 reads DFQATT; CDR2 reads SNEGSKA (reference sequence). This CDR3 contains 13 residues. Trimming cost V 6 bases and J 3 bases, with 15 bases left between them.

This clonotype was seen more than once but under ten times. The V gene is TRBV25-1, the J gene TRBJ2-3, with 10 positions matching TRBD2. Germline assignment: CDR1 MGHDK and CDR2 SYGVNS. This CDR3 comprises 15 residues. Germline trimming cut 3 bases from V and 6 bases from J; bases unmatched to any gene: 6. Written as DNA, the CDR3 is TGTGCCAGCAGTGATCTAGCGGGGGCGGGGGATACGCAGTATTTT. It yields the protein CASSDLAGAGDTQYF. Full variable domain (outside the CDR3, taken from reference TRBV25-1 and TRBJ2-3): EADIYQTPRYLVIGTGKKITLECSQTMGHDKMYWYQQDPGMELHLIHYSYGVNSTEKGDLSSESTVSRIRTEHFPLTLESARPSHTSQYLCASSDLAGAGDTQYFGPGTRLTVL.

This clonotype was detected a few times. The gene calls are TRBV6-2 or TRBV6-3 and TRBJ2-1; 7 bases fit TRBD2. V shed 5 bases and J 4 bases; nucleotides not matched to a gene: 11. Germline V lookup: CDR1 MNHEY, CDR2 SVGEGT. The CDR3 covers 16 residues. CDR3 coding DNA: TGTGCCAGCAGTGTACCGACGGGGGAGGGTTACAATGAGCAGTTCTTC. Translated: CASSVPTGEGYNEQFF.

This clonotype occurred a few times. The rearrangement links TRBV2 to TRBJ2-3, with D possibly being TRBD2 (5 bases). The V gene lost 5 bases and the J gene lost 9 bases, with 12 bases spanning the gap. The length of the CDR3 is 12 residues. CDR1 is SNHLY and CDR2 is FYNNEI in the germline V gene. The CDR3 sequence: CASSTREGTQYF. The DNA of the CDR3 is TGTGCCAGCAGTACACGGGAAGGGACGCAGTATTTT.

There are a few counts of this clonotype. This sequence joins TRBV5-8 and TRBJ1-1; 7 bases fit TRBD1. In germline, CDR1 is SGHTS, CDR2 YDEGEE. V was pared by 0 bases and J by 3 bases, with 8 bases of the junction left unmatched. The length of the CDR3 is 16 residues. CDR3 in DNA: TGTGCCAGCAGCTTGGGAACAGGGGAGGGGTACACTGAAGCTTTCTTT. Protein product: CASSLGTGEGYTEAFF.

The chain combines TRBV4-3 with TRBJ2-1; TRBD2 aligns across 13 bases. CDR3 length equals 17 residues. From germline, CDR1 is LGHNA and CDR2 YSLEER. The V segment lost 1 base and the J segment 6 bases; nucleotides outside the gene matches: 6. The CDR3 coding sequence is TGCGCCAGCAGCCAAGGTCTTACTAGCGGGGGGGCCAATGAGCAGTTCTTC. Its translation: CASSQGLTSGGANEQFF.

This clonotype was counted ten times or more. This sequence joins TRBV9 and TRBJ2-3, with D uncertain. The V end was cut by 4 bases, the J end by 6 bases, with 12 bases between. This CDR3 is 13 amino acids long. The V gene's germline CDR1 is SGDLS and CDR2 YYNGEE. CDR3 bases: TGTGCCAGCAGCCCCCACGGATCCGATACGCAGTATTTT. Translation: CASSPHGSDTQYF.

This chain joins TRBV4-3 and TRBJ2-5; D is possibly TRBD1 or TRBD2 (7 bases each). The V and J ends lost 0 bases and 3 bases respectively, with 17 bases between them. This CDR3 comprises 17 residues. The germline V gene encodes CDR1 LGHNA and CDR2 YSLEER. CDR3 protein: CASSQDYWEGAKETQYF. The CDR3 nucleotides are TGCGCCAGCAGCCAAGATTATTGGGAGGGGGCCAAAGAGACCCAGTACTTC.